Listed below are T cell receptor beta chains from one sample, sequenced in a study of beta chain features in type 1 diabetes. The table came from immunoSEQ multiplex PCR; TCRdb's copy has only in-frame clones and leaves some out. The sample lists roughly 150,000 clones; around 8% were seen once. The source material was central memory CD4+ T cells from blood. The receptors here all came from a woman between 18 and 29 years old with type 1 diabetes. Each CDR3 is given with its conserved first and last residue. The D gene is left open where the match is weak. Clone size is given for some rows only: seen once, a few or many times, or a class if the clone is expanded.

d_gene	v_gene	len	abundance	j_gene	CDR3nt	CDR3aa
NA	TRBV14	14	NA	TRBJ2-7	TGTGCCAGCAGCCAAGAGGCAGTTACCTACGAGCAGTACTTC	CASSQEAVTYEQYF
NA	TRBV30	12	NA	TRBJ1-4	TGTGCCTGGAGTACTGACACTGAAAAACTGTTTTTT	CAWSTDTEKLFF
NA	TRBV14	14	NA	TRBJ1-2	TGTGCCAGCAGCCCCGAAGGACTCTTCTATGGCTACACCTTC	CASSPEGLFYGYTF
TRBD2	TRBV9	16	NA	TRBJ2-1	TGTGCCAGCAGCAAACTACTAGCGGGAGCTACCAGTGAGCAGTTCTTC	CASSKLLAGATSEQFF
NA	TRBV28	12	NA	TRBJ2-7	TGTGCCAGCAGTTTACTCGCCTACGAGCAGTACTTC	CASSLLAYEQYF
NA	TRBV14	13	few	TRBJ1-1	TGTGCCAGCAGCCAACTGGGCTACACTGAAGCTTTCTTT	CASSQLGYTEAFF
TRBD1	TRBV5-1	17	NA	TRBJ2-6	TGCGCCAGCAGCTCGACAGGGGGGCAATCTGGGGCCAACGTCCTGACTTTC	CASSSTGGQSGANVLTF
TRBD2	TRBV5-1	15	NA	TRBJ2-1	TGCGCCAGCAGCTTGGCCTCCGGGACTAGCCTTGAGCAGTTCTTC	CASSLASGTSLEQFF
NA	TRBV20-1	11	few	TRBJ2-1	TGCAGTGCTACGGGCGGAGGGCCTTGGTTCTTC	CSATGGGPWFF
NA	TRBV19	12	NA	TRBJ1-6	TGTGCCAGTAGAGCGCGGGATTCACCCCTCCACTTT	CASRARDSPLHF
NA	TRBV7-2	12	few	TRBJ1-5	TGTGCCAGCAGCCTACTTAATCAGCCCCAGCATTTT	CASSLLNQPQHF
NA	TRBV5-1	13	few	TRBJ2-3	TGCGCCAGCAGCCTACAGGGCACAGATACGCAGTATTTT	CASSLQGTDTQYF
NA	TRBV5-1	15	few	TRBJ1-2	TGCGCCAGCAGCTTGCAGTCGTCAGGGGCAAATCCTCGGACCTTC	CASSLQSSGANPRTF
NA	TRBV21-1	16	few	TRBJ2-2	TGTGCCAGCAGCAGACGGCAGGGGGCGCATCCCGGGGAGCTGTTTTTT	CASSRRQGAHPGELFF
NA	TRBV27	17	NA	TRBJ2-7	TGTGCCAGCGATCTCCAGAGGGCCGGACTACCAGAACACGAGCAGTACTTC	CASDLQRAGLPEHEQYF
TRBD2	TRBV11-2	14	few	TRBJ2-1	TGTGCCAGCAGCTTCTCCCTAGCGGGAAATGAGCAGTTCTTC	CASSFSLAGNEQFF
TRBD2	TRBV2	15	few	TRBJ2-7	TGTGCCAGCAGGGCGGGACTAGCGGGAGGAGGCGAGCAGTACTTC	CASRAGLAGGGEQYF
NA	TRBV13	14	NA	TRBJ1-6	TGTGCCAGCACTAAACTGGAGGTGGGTTCACCCCTCCACTTT	CASTKLEVGSPLHF
TRBD2	TRBV30	16	few	TRBJ2-2	TGTGCCTGGAGTCTAGCGGGGTCACGGACAACCGGGGAGCTGTTTTTT	CAWSLAGSRTTGELFF
TRBD1	TRBV5-5	16	NA	TRBJ1-4	TGTGCCAGCAGCCAAGATCCGGGACAGGGGGATGAAAAACTGTTTTTT	CASSQDPGQGDEKLFF
TRBD2	TRBV15	16	few	TRBJ2-7	TGTGCCACCAGCAGAGATACGGGACTAGCGGGGGTCGAGCAGTACTTC	CATSRDTGLAGVEQYF
NA	TRBV7-2	15	NA	TRBJ1-2	TGTGCCAGCAGCTTAGCACAAGTCGGCGCCGGGGGCTACACCTTC	CASSLAQVGAGGYTF
TRBD1	TRBV5-1	17	NA	TRBJ2-5	TGCGCCAGCAGCTGGGGACAGGGGGCGCCCTGGCAAGAGACCCAGTACTTC	CASSWGQGAPWQETQYF
TRBD2	TRBV19	16	NA	TRBJ2-1	TGTGCCAGTAGTACCCTTTTGGGCGGGAGGACGAATGAGCAGTTCTTC	CASSTLLGGRTNEQFF
NA	TRBV27	15	few	TRBJ1-5	TGTGCCAGCAAATTGGTTGGGGCAGGTAATCAGCCCCAGCATTTT	CASKLVGAGNQPQHF
TRBD1	TRBV5-1	16	NA	TRBJ2-7	TGCGCCAGCAGCTGGGGATGGGACAGGAGCTCCTACGAGCAGTACTTC	CASSWGWDRSSYEQYF